One sample yielded the 21 T cell receptor beta chains listed below, sequenced in a study of beta chain features in type 1 diabetes. General observations from the study: TCRB CDR3 length was moderately but significantly reduced in all four CD4+ subsets of Type 1 diabetes patients.

Their antigen targets remain unknown. Expressed TCRB transcripts were sequenced because the isolated RNA had all been reverse transcribed beforehand. Repertoires were generated with immunoSEQ multiplex PCR, while TCRdb's copy carries only in-frame clones and drops some. Found here are 120,000 to 150,000 clones, about 13% of them singletons; the top ten hold approximately 1.3%. The sequencing sample was made of central memory CD4+ T cells from blood. These TCRs come from a man in his late teens or twenties with type 1 diabetes.

This clone was recorded a few times. The V call is TRBV30, the J call TRBJ1-4; TRBD1 matches at 10 bases. The length of the CDR3 is 13 residues. The J segment lost 4 bases and the V segment lost 5 bases, leaving 1 base of the junction unmatched. Germline V gene sequence: CDR1 GTSNPN, CDR2 SVGIG (reference sequence). CDR3 sequence reads: CAWRTGGNEKLFF. As DNA, the CDR3 is TGTGCCTGGCGGACAGGGGGTAATGAAAAACTGTTTTTT.

This clone occurred many times. CDR3: CASTQGGSSNSPLHF. The CDR3 coding sequence is TGTGCCAGCACCCAGGGGGGGTCGAGTAATTCACCCCTCCACTTT. The chain uses TRBV28 and TRBJ1-6, with 7 bases identical to TRBD1. The CDR3 has 15 residues. The J segment lost 6 bases and the V segment lost 7 bases, leaving 9 bases of the junction unmatched. Germline CDR1 is MDHEN and CDR2 is SYDVKM.

This chain links TRBV7-9 with TRBJ2-1; D is undetermined. The CDR3 runs to 14 residues. Germline CDR1 is SEHNR and CDR2 is FQNEAQ (reference sequence). The germline V and J ends were trimmed by 4 bases and 8 bases, with 15 bases remaining between them. The CDR3 DNA is TGTGCCAGCAGCTCCAGGACCTCTGGGGATGAGCAGTTCTTC. Translated, it gives CASSSRTSGDEQFF.

The rearrangement uses TRBV7-9 and TRBJ2-3; 9 bases are shared with TRBD1. Germline V gives CDR1 SEHNR, CDR2 FQNEAQ (reference sequence). V lost 5 bases and J lost 6; bases outside the gene matches: 12. The CDR3 totals 16 residues. The chain's CDR3 is CASSRSGQGRSDTQYF. CDR3 coding DNA: TGTGCCAGCAGCCGATCGGGACAGGGAAGGAGTGATACGCAGTATTTT.

In this sample, this clone turned up a few times. V usage is TRBV6-5 and J usage is TRBJ2-4; TRBD1 agrees at 9 bases. V gave up 2 bases and J gave up 6 bases; unmatched junction bases: 2. CDR3 length: 14 residues. Germline CDR1 MNHEY, CDR2 SVGAGI. This CDR3 reads CASSYPGQGNIQYF. In nucleotides, the CDR3 is TGTGCCAGCAGTTACCCGGGACAGGGAAACATTCAGTACTTC.

The V call is TRBV27, the J call TRBJ1-1; D is ambiguous. The V gene's germline CDR1 is MNHEY and CDR2 SMNVEV (reference sequence). With 5 bases removed from V and 1 base from J, the gap between germline ends came to 11 bases. This CDR3 has 14 residues. The CDR3: CASSPTTQNTEAFF. The DNA for the CDR3 is TGTGCCAGCAGTCCGACGACCCAGAACACTGAAGCTTTCTTT.

This chain connects TRBV7-2 to TRBJ2-2; D uncertain. V was pared by 1 base and J by 3 bases, with 9 bases between. The germline gives CDR1 SGHTA, CDR2 FQGNSA. The CDR3 runs 15 residues. CDR3 DNA: TGTGCCAGCAGCTTAGGCGGCCTGGACACCGGGGAGCTGTTTTTT. Its protein product is CASSLGGLDTGELFF.

This clone was observed at least ten times. This chain joins TRBV28 and TRBJ2-2; D remains ambiguous. The germline V gene has CDR1 MDHEN and CDR2 SYDVKM. Between the trimmed V and J ends, which lost 4 bases and 9 bases, there was a span of 18 bases. This CDR3 has 15 amino acids. CDR3 bases: TGTGCCAGCAGTTCTTACGGTATCCAAAACCGGGAGCTGTTTTTT. Protein: CASSSYGIQNRELFF.

This CDR3 reads CASSLRQAGNSPLHF. The CDR3 region has the DNA TGTGCCAGCAGCCTTAGACAGGCGGGGAATTCACCCCTCCACTTT. The rearrangement links TRBV6-6 to TRBJ1-6; weak D call: TRBD1 (6 bases). The germline gives CDR1 MNHNY, CDR2 SVGAGI (reference sequence). V was cut by 6 bases and J by 7 bases, with 16 bases left in between. The CDR3 is made up of 15 amino acids.

This clone was seen only a few times. The chain combines TRBV7-2 with TRBJ1-1; D gene uncertain. From germline, CDR1 is SGHTA and CDR2 FQGNSA. The ends were cut back, 2 bases at V and 9 bases at J, with 13 bases in the middle. This CDR3 comprises 13 residues. The CDR3 DNA is TGTGCCAGCAGCTTACCGTTGGGCAGCAAAGCTTTCTTT. This translates into CASSLPLGSKAFF. The variable domain in full, completed from reference TRBV7-2 and TRBJ1-1, reads GAGVSQSPSNKVTEKGKDVELRCDPISGHTALYWYRQSLGQGLEFLIYFQGNSAPDKSGLPSDRFSAERTGGSVSTLTIQRTQQEDSAVYLCASSLPLGSKAFFGQGTRLTVV.

This clone was observed a handful of times. This chain connects TRBV10-3 to TRBJ1-1, with a tentative D call TRBD1 (5 bases). The germline V and J ends were trimmed by 4 bases and 1 base, with 7 bases remaining between them. There are 13 residues in the CDR3. Germline V gene sequence: CDR1 ENHRY, CDR2 SYGVKD. CDR3 nucleotide sequence: TGTGCCATCAGTGGGGACGGGAACACTGAAGCTTTCTTT. Its translation: CAISGDGNTEAFF.

The table lists this clone with many counts. The chain is built from TRBV10-3 and TRBJ2-3; TRBD1 agrees at 9 bases. V dropped 6 bases and J dropped 0; count of bases not matched to a gene: 1. This CDR3 comprises 14 residues. Per germline, CDR1 ENHRY and CDR2 SYGVKD. The CDR3 DNA is TGTGCCATCAGGGACAGGGGAAGCACAGATACGCAGTATTTT. Translation: CAIRDRGSTDTQYF.

This chain uses TRBV7-9 with TRBJ2-3; possible D gene TRBD2, 6 bases. CDR1 and CDR2 from the germline V gene are SEHNR and FQNEAQ (reference sequence). The CDR3 consists of 15 residues. With 5 bases removed from V and 2 bases from J, the gap between germline ends came to 14 bases. The CDR3 region is CASSLIRGNTDTQYF. The CDR3, as DNA: TGTGCCAGCAGCCTCATTCGGGGGAACACAGATACGCAGTATTTT.

The gene calls are TRBV18 and TRBJ2-7, with D maybe TRBD1 (5 bases). This CDR3 is built from 11 residues. Trimming left V 3 bases short and J 7 bases short, with 7 bases between. Germline lookup yields CDR1 KGHSH and CDR2 LQKENI. CDR3 in amino acids: CASSPNREQYF. As DNA, the CDR3 is TGTGCCAGCTCACCCAACAGGGAGCAGTACTTC. Together with reference TRBV18 and TRBJ2-7, the CDR3 gives the full variable domain: NAGVMQNPRHLVRRRGQEARLRCSPMKGHSHVYWYRQLPEEGLKFMVYLQKENIIDESGMPKERFSAEFPKEGPSILRIQQVVRGDSAAYFCASSPNREQYFGPGTRLTVT.

This rearrangement joins TRBV5-8 to TRBJ2-5, with D perhaps matching TRBD2 (6 bases). Trimming cost V 5 bases and J 5 bases, with 10 bases left between them. Germline V lookup: CDR1 SGHTS, CDR2 YDEGEE. The CDR3 runs to 12 residues. CDR3 DNA sequence: TGTGCCAGCAGATTCAGCGGGGAGACCCAGTACTTC. It translates to CASRFSGETQYF.

This clone has ten or more counts. The V gene is TRBV7-9, the J gene TRBJ1-6; D remains ambiguous. The CDR3 is made up of 15 amino acids. V lost 1 base, J lost 6 bases, and 10 bases lay in between. CDR1 is SEHNR and CDR2 is FQNEAQ in the germline V gene (reference sequence). The CDR3 bases are TGTGCCAGCAGCTTAGAAGACTGGGGTAATTCACCCCTCCACTTT. Encoded protein: CASSLEDWGNSPLHF. The full variable domain, with the rest looked up from reference TRBV7-9 and TRBJ1-6, is DTGVSQNPRHKITKRGQNVTFRCDPISEHNRLYWYRQTLGQGPEFLTYFQNEAQLEKSRLLSDRFSAERPKGSFSTLEIQRTEQGDSAMYLCASSLEDWGNSPLHFGNGTRLTVT.

V is TRBV6-5 and J is TRBJ1-1; 9 bases are a match to TRBD1. Per the germline V gene, CDR1 is MNHEY and CDR2 is SVGAGI. CDR3 length: 14 amino acids. V shed 5 bases, J shed 4 bases, and the junction held 5 bases outside the gene matches. As DNA, the CDR3 is TGTGCCAGCAGTGCTAGGACAGGGGCCACTGAAGCTTTCTTT. Translation gives CASSARTGATEAFF.

Concerning this clone itself: Other DNA sequences of this sample code for an identical CDR3. This chain connects TRBV29-1 to TRBJ1-6; possible D gene TRBD1, 6 bases. The length of the CDR3 is 11 residues. The V gene lost 6 bases and the J gene lost 15 bases, with 15 bases spanning the gap. Germline CDR1 and CDR2: SQVTM and ANQGSEA. The CDR3 DNA is TGCAGCGTCGAGCAGGGGCTAGGCCTCCACTTT. It translates to CSVEQGLGLHF.

The chain employs TRBV28 and TRBJ2-7, with 9 bases matching TRBD1. The germline CDR1 and CDR2 sequences are MDHEN and SYDVKM. The CDR3 spans 14 residues. V was pared by 6 bases and J by 3 bases, with 6 bases of the junction left unmatched. The CDR3 loop reads CASSPGQGNYEQYF. The CDR3 DNA is TGTGCCAGCAGCCCGGGACAGGGAAACTACGAGCAGTACTTC.

This clone was seen many times. The chain employs TRBV30 and TRBJ1-1, with a tentative D call TRBD1 (6 bases). Germline V gene lookup returns CDR1 GTSNPN and CDR2 SVGIG (reference sequence). This CDR3 spans 13 amino acids. The V gene lost 3 bases and the J gene lost 2 bases, with 10 bases spanning the gap. CDR3 nucleotide sequence: TGTGCCTGGAGAAGGGACACCAACACTGAAGCTTTCTTT. This sequence encodes CAWRRDTNTEAFF. The full variable domain, in which reference TRBV30 and TRBJ1-1 provide the parts outside the CDR3, is SQTIHQWPATLVQPVGSPLSLECTVEGTSNPNLYWYRQAAGRGLQLLFYSVGIGQISSEVPQNLSASRPQDRQFILSSKKLLLSDSGFYLCAWRRDTNTEAFFGQGTRLTVV.

This clone was picked up many times. The chain combines TRBV28 with TRBJ2-7; D perhaps matches TRBD1 (7 bases). The CDR3 contains 15 residues. Germline V gives CDR1 MDHEN, CDR2 SYDVKM. The V end lost 5 bases, the J end lost 1 base, and 15 bases lay between the germline ends. CDR3 bases: TGTGCCAGCAGTAGCGCGGCAGGGGGGTCCTACGAGCAGTACTTC. Protein: CASSSAAGGSYEQYF.